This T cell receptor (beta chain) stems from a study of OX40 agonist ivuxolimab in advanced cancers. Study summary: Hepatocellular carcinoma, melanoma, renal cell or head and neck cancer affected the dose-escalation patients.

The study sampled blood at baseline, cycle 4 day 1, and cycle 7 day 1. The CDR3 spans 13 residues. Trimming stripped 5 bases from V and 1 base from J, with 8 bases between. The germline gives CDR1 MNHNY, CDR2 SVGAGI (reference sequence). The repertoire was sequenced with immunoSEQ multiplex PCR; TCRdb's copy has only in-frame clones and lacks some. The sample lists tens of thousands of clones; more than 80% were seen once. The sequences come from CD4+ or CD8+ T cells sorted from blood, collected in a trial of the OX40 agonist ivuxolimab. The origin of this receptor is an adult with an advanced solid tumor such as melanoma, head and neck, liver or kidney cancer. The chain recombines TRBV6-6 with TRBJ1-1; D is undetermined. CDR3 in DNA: TGTGCCAGCAGTACCCAGAGGAACACTGAAGCTTTCTTT. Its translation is CASSTQRNTEAFF.